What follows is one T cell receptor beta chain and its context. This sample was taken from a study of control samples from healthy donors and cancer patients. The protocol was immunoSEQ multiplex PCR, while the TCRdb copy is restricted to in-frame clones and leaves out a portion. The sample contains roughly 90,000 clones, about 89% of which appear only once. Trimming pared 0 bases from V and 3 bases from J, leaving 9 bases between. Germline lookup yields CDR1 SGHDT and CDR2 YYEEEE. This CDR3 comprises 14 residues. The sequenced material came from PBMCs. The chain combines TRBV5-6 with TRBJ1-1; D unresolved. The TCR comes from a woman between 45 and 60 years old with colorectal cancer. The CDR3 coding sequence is TGTGCCAGCAGCTTGGAATCCGCAGACACTGAAGCTTTCTTT. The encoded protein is CASSLESADTEAFF.